This T cell receptor (beta chain) originates from a study of blood T cell repertoires in COVID-19. Study-level background: The United States, Italy and Spain provided the acute and convalescent COVID-19 samples. PBMCs, B-cell-depleted T cells, or T cells provided the cDNA or gDNA that made up the material.

Method: immunoSEQ multiplex PCR; TCRdb's copy keeps in-frame clones and lacks some. The table includes fewer than 250,000 clones, about 87% detected once. V gave up 1 base and J gave up 9 bases; unmatched junction bases: 10. The CDR3 has 14 residues. The V gene's germline CDR1 is SQVTM and CDR2 ANQGSEA. V gene TRBV29-1 combines with J gene TRBJ2-7, with 9 nucleotides matching TRBD2. Sequencing was performed on peripheral blood. The clonotype originates from a man between 65 and 85 years old with acute or convalescent COVID-19. CDR3 nucleotide sequence: TGCAGCGTTGAAGGGGTAGCGGGAGCCCCGAGGCAGTACTTC. Encoded protein: CSVEGVAGAPRQYF.